This TCR beta chain appears in the sequencing data of a study of blood T cell repertoires in COVID-19. Method: immunoSEQ multiplex PCR; TCRdb's copy keeps in-frame clones and lacks some. This sample has tens of thousands of clones; 80% occur once, and the top ten carry more than 10%. As to this clone: A read error may produce the germline difference seen at one junction end.

Sequencing input: peripheral blood. This receptor was obtained from a human donor in a cohort sampled during active COVID-19.

The DNA for the CDR3 is TGTGCCAGCAGCTCTGGACAGGGCAATAAGCAGTTCTTC. This codes for CASSSGQGNKQFF. V gene TRBV11-3 combines with J gene TRBJ2-1, with 8 bases that match TRBD1. The CDR3 loop spans 13 amino acids. Germline lookup yields CDR1 SGHNT and CDR2 YENEEA.